These 29 T cell receptor beta chains originate from one sample sequenced in a study of chemoradiotherapy in HPV16-positive cancers. Profiling relied on immunoSEQ multiplex PCR, and the TCRdb table lists in-frame clones only, not all of them. The table shows around 8,000 clones, with around 84% occurring only once. This material was collected from a patient who underwent chemoradiotherapy. All receptors derive from a human donor with HPV-associated anogenital cancer.

This chain connects TRBV7-9 to TRBJ1-5; a weak D match, TRBD1 (6 bases). Trimming removed 6 bases from V and 6 bases from J, with 21 bases in between. This CDR3 contains 16 residues. Germline CDR1 is SEHNR and CDR2 is FQNEAQ (reference sequence). Here the CDR3 DNA reads TGTGCCAGCAGTTCTATGGGAAACAGGGCTACTCAGCCCCAGCATTTT. It yields the protein CASSSMGNRATQPQHF.

V gene TRBV6-1 combines with J gene TRBJ2-5; the D is unclear. Trimming pared 4 bases from V and 4 bases from J, leaving 16 bases between. The CDR3 contains 15 residues. Germline V CDR1 and CDR2: MNHNS, SASEGT. The CDR3 region has the DNA TGTGCCAGCAGTGTCAGCCTAGGTTGGCGAGAGACCCAGTACTTC. Translated, it gives CASSVSLGWRETQYF.

Only one count was recorded for this clone. This rearrangement joins TRBV7-9 to TRBJ1-1, with 7 bases that match TRBD1. Germline V lookup: CDR1 SEHNR, CDR2 FQNEAQ (reference sequence). This CDR3 has 12 amino acids. The V segment lost 5 bases and the J segment 7 bases; nucleotides outside the gene matches: 4. For the CDR3, the DNA is TGTGCCAGCAGCACCCGGGACAGTGAAGCTTTCTTT. Translated: CASSTRDSEAFF.

Only a few counts were recorded for this clone. The rearrangement uses TRBV4-1 and TRBJ2-3; 10 bases match TRBD1. Germline-derived CDR1 and CDR2 are MGHRA and YSYEKL. This CDR3 is built from 18 residues. Trimming cost V 0 bases and J 0 bases; bases outside gene matches: 6. The chain's CDR3 is CASSQDPGTGASTDTQYF. CDR3 DNA sequence: TGCGCCAGCAGCCAAGACCCCGGGACAGGGGCTAGCACAGATACGCAGTATTTT.

There are a few counts of this clone. The sample holds other DNA sequences that translate to the same CDR3. The gene calls are TRBV29-1 and TRBJ2-3; tentative D call: TRBD2 (7 bases). From germline, CDR1 is SQVTM and CDR2 ANQGSEA. V lost 7 bases to trimming and J lost 2 bases, with 16 bases between them. This CDR3 has 14 amino acids. The CDR3 bases are TGCAGCGCTGGTTTGGCGGGGGCCACAGATACGCAGTATTTT. It is translated as CSAGLAGATDTQYF.

The gene calls are TRBV7-6 and TRBJ2-7; 10 positions agree with TRBD1. CDR3 length equals 13 residues. CDR1 and CDR2 (germline): SGHVS, FNYEAQ. Trimming at V came to 5 bases and at J to 13 bases, leaving 11 bases not matched to a gene. CDR3 sequence (DNA): TGTGCCAGCAGCGTAGAAGGGACAGGGGTTTATTACTTC. It is translated as CASSVEGTGVYYF.

This chain uses TRBV4-1 with TRBJ1-1, with no clear D. The CDR3 covers 13 residues. The V end was cut by 8 bases, the J end by 1 base, with 11 bases between. Germline V gene data show CDR1 as MGHRA and CDR2 as YSYEKL. The CDR3 DNA follows: TGCGCCAGCGGGATCGGGGAGAACACTGAAGCTTTCTTT. Its translation: CASGIGENTEAFF.

CDR3 DNA: TGCAGCGTTGAAGAACCTAAGACAGGGGCGAACACTGAAGCTTTCTTT. This sequence encodes CSVEEPKTGANTEAFF. This chain uses TRBV29-1 with TRBJ1-1; 8 nucleotides agree with TRBD1. V gave up 0 bases and J gave up 1 base; unmatched junction bases: 7. The CDR3 has 16 amino acids. The germline CDR1 and CDR2 sequences are SQVTM and ANQGSEA.

The V call is TRBV27, the J call TRBJ2-5; D is unresolved. The CDR3 extends over 12 amino acids. Trimming cost V 6 bases and J 7 bases, with 12 bases left between them. The germline gives CDR1 MNHEY, CDR2 SMNVEV (reference sequence). The CDR3 loop is CASSPHLGTQYF. The CDR3 DNA reads as TGTGCCAGCAGCCCGCACCTGGGGACCCAGTACTTC.

This clone was picked up one time. The chain employs TRBV7-9 and TRBJ2-3; D is possibly TRBD2 (6 bases). Germline V gene lookup returns CDR1 SEHNR and CDR2 FQNEAQ (reference sequence). V was trimmed by 9 bases and J by 1 base, leaving 17 bases between them. This CDR3 contains 15 residues. The CDR3 DNA sequence: TGTGCCAGTAGGGTTGGAGGGATCGGCACAGATACGCAGTATTTT. Protein: CASRVGGIGTDTQYF. The whole variable domain, filled in from reference TRBV7-9 and TRBJ2-3, reads DTGVSQNPRHKITKRGQNVTFRCDPISEHNRLYWYRQTLGQGPEFLTYFQNEAQLEKSRLLSDRFSAERPKGSFSTLEIQRTEQGDSAMYLCASRVGGIGTDTQYFGPGTRLTVL.

V is TRBV20-1 and J is TRBJ1-1, with unresolved D. V lost 6 bases to trimming and J lost 4 bases, with 9 bases between them. There are 11 residues in the CDR3. Germline V gene sequence: CDR1 DFQATT, CDR2 SNEGSKA (reference sequence). CDR3 in DNA: TGCAGTGCCGCACCAACCACTGAAGCTTTCTTT. Protein product: CSAAPTTEAFF.

CDR3 sequence reads: CASSLVGGGYGYTF. The DNA for the CDR3 is TGTGCCAGCAGCTTAGTAGGGGGAGGGTATGGCTACACCTTC. The chain carries TRBV11-2 and TRBJ1-2, with D tentatively TRBD1 (6 bases). CDR1 is SGHAT, CDR2 FQNNGV, per germline. This CDR3 is 14 amino acids long. V lost 1 base, J lost 5 bases, and 11 bases lay in between.

This chain links TRBV19 with TRBJ2-3; 7 bases match TRBD1. This CDR3 spans 13 amino acids. Germline CDR1 and CDR2: LNHDA and SQIVND (reference sequence). V lost 4 bases, J lost 7 bases, and 5 bases stayed unmatched. For the CDR3, the DNA is TGTGCCAGTAGTACAGGGGGAACAAATACGCAGTATTTT. Its protein is CASSTGGTNTQYF. Filled out from reference TRBV19 and TRBJ2-3, the complete variable domain reads DGGITQSPKYLFRKEGQNVTLSCEQNLNHDAMYWYRQDPGQGLRLIYYSQIVNDFQKGDIAEGYSVSREKKESFPLTVTSAQKNPTAFYLCASSTGGTNTQYFGPGTRLTVL.

This clone turned up a few times. J is TRBJ1-1 and V is TRBV6-5; no firm D call. Trimming took off 1 base at V and 6 bases at J, with 6 bases between the two ends. CDR3 size: 12 residues. The V gene's germline CDR1 is MNHEY and CDR2 SVGAGI. In DNA form, the CDR3 reads TGTGCCAGCAGTTACTTGGGCGCTGAAGCTTTCTTT. Protein sequence: CASSYLGAEAFF.

The genes are TRBV19 and TRBJ2-7; 7 positions agree with TRBD2. CDR1 LNHDA and CDR2 SQIVND come from the germline V gene (reference sequence). Losses at the gene ends were 5 bases for V and 0 bases for J; bases not matched to a gene: 16. This CDR3 comprises 18 residues. CDR3 in amino acids: CASSGWEGQAGLSYEQYF. In DNA form, the CDR3 reads TGTGCCAGTAGTGGCTGGGAGGGCCAGGCCGGCCTCTCCTACGAGCAGTACTTC.

The rearrangement uses TRBV4-3 and TRBJ2-5, with D maybe TRBD2 (7 bases). Deletions cut 0 bases from V and 5 bases from J, with 13 bases between. CDR1 and CDR2 (germline): LGHNA, YSLEER. This CDR3 comprises 15 residues. The CDR3 here is CASSQDPGEGETQYF. The CDR3 DNA sequence: TGCGCCAGCAGCCAAGATCCAGGGGAGGGGGAGACCCAGTACTTC.

The rearrangement links TRBV30 to TRBJ2-7; D not certain. Per the germline V gene, CDR1 is GTSNPN and CDR2 is SVGIG (reference sequence). The germline V and J ends were trimmed by 1 base and 3 bases, with 7 bases remaining between them. The CDR3 is 12 residues long. In DNA, the CDR3 is TGTGCCTGGAGTGAAGGATTCTACGAGCAGTACTTC. This codes for CAWSEGFYEQYF.

This clone was seen once. This chain links TRBV30 with TRBJ2-3; TRBD1 matches at 10 bases. Germline V gene data show CDR1 as GTSNPN and CDR2 as SVGIG (reference sequence). CDR3 length: 15 residues. V shed 1 base, J shed 1 base, and the junction held 2 bases outside the gene matches. The CDR3: CAWSAGTGGTDTQYF. The CDR3 DNA follows: TGTGCCTGGAGTGCGGGGACAGGGGGCACAGATACGCAGTATTTT.

This clone was seen a few times. The chain combines TRBV7-2 with TRBJ2-3; D uncertain. This CDR3 region has 12 residues. CDR1 is SGHTA, CDR2 FQGNSA, per germline. With 5 bases removed from V and 5 bases from J, the gap between germline ends came to 8 bases. CDR3 amino acids: CASSPTGDTQYF. CDR3 nucleotide sequence: TGTGCCAGCAGCCCTACGGGAGATACGCAGTATTTT.

V gene TRBV19 combines with J gene TRBJ2-2, with D possibly being TRBD2 (6 bases). This CDR3 contains 18 residues. Germline CDR1 is LNHDA and CDR2 is SQIVND (reference sequence). V lost 3 bases, J lost 0 bases, and 17 bases lay in between. The CDR3 DNA follows: TGTGCCAGTAGTATGCCACCCCCCGGGACTCCGAACACCGGGGAGCTGTTTTTT. This gives the protein CASSMPPPGTPNTGELFF.

J is TRBJ1-2 and V is TRBV6-1; a weak D match, TRBD1 (5 bases). Germline V CDR1 and CDR2: MNHNS, SASEGT. This CDR3 spans 17 amino acids. The V end lost 4 bases, the J end lost 2 bases, and 20 bases lay between the germline ends. This CDR3 is CASSVTGSLPGNYGYTF. The CDR3 DNA sequence: TGTGCCAGCAGTGTTACAGGCTCTCTCCCGGGGAACTATGGCTACACCTTC.

The chain employs TRBV11-2 and TRBJ2-3; 8 nucleotides agree with TRBD2. V shed 5 bases and J 3 bases; nucleotides not matched to a gene: 4. The length of the CDR3 is 14 residues. Germline V lookup: CDR1 SGHAT, CDR2 FQNNGV. The CDR3 DNA sequence: TGTGCCAGCAGCCCCGGACTAGCTACAGATACGCAGTATTTT. Translated, it gives CASSPGLATDTQYF.

V is TRBV27 and J is TRBJ2-3, with a tentative D call TRBD1 (6 bases). This CDR3 has 16 amino acids. Deletions cut 6 bases from V and 5 bases from J, with 21 bases between. Germline V gene sequence: CDR1 MNHEY, CDR2 SMNVEV (reference sequence). DNA for the CDR3: TGTGCCAGCAGACCTAATTCCGGGACCAGGGGAGATACGCAGTATTTT. Amino acid sequence: CASRPNSGTRGDTQYF.

J is TRBJ1-1 and V is TRBV15, with 7 bases lining up with TRBD1. Germline CDR1 is LNHNV and CDR2 is YYDKDF (reference sequence). The CDR3 has 13 amino acids. V shed 5 bases, J shed 9 bases, and the junction held 9 bases outside the gene matches. The CDR3 protein is CATSPGGAQKAFF. In DNA, the CDR3 is TGTGCCACCAGCCCAGGGGGGGCGCAAAAAGCTTTCTTT.

Written as DNA, the CDR3 is TGTGCCTGGACGAGCTCCTACGAGCAGTACTTC. This codes for CAWTSSYEQYF. The chain couples TRBV30 to TRBJ2-7; no firm D call. This CDR3 has 11 residues. The germline V and J ends were trimmed by 4 bases and 0 bases, with 4 bases remaining between them. Germline CDR1 and CDR2: GTSNPN and SVGIG (reference sequence). Combining the CDR3 with reference TRBV30 and TRBJ2-7 gives the whole variable domain SQTIHQWPATLVQPVGSPLSLECTVEGTSNPNLYWYRQAAGRGLQLLFYSVGIGQISSEVPQNLSASRPQDRQFILSSKKLLLSDSGFYLCAWTSSYEQYFGPGTRLTVT.

This rearrangement joins TRBV7-6 to TRBJ2-3; the D is unclear. V was shortened by 5 bases and J by 8 bases, with 14 bases between the two germline ends. This CDR3 comprises 13 residues. Germline V gene lookup returns CDR1 SGHVS and CDR2 FNYEAQ. CDR3 sequence: CASSPDIHGTQYF. CDR3 nucleotides: TGTGCCAGCAGCCCCGACATTCATGGTACGCAGTATTTT.

This chain joins TRBV7-2 and TRBJ1-1; no clear D. With 2 bases removed from V and 3 bases from J, the gap between germline ends came to 1 base. This CDR3 has 11 amino acids. Germline lookup yields CDR1 SGHTA and CDR2 FQGNSA. CDR3 DNA: TGTGCCAGCAGCTTATACACTGAAGCTTTCTTT. Its translation is CASSLYTEAFF.

The chain links TRBV19 to TRBJ1-5, with D possibly being TRBD1 (5 bases). This CDR3 spans 13 amino acids. V was pared by 7 bases and J by 5 bases, with 12 bases between. CDR1 and CDR2 (germline): LNHDA, SQIVND (reference sequence). In nucleotides, the CDR3 is TGTGCCAGTACGGCGGGGGTTTATCAGCCCCAGCATTTT. This codes for CASTAGVYQPQHF.

The V and J genes are TRBV5-1 and TRBJ2-6; TRBD2 matches 10 bases. Per the germline V gene, CDR1 is SGHRS and CDR2 is YFSETQ. The CDR3 runs to 18 residues. Trimming removed 1 base from V and 0 bases from J; junction bases left unmatched: 4. CDR3 in amino acids: CASSLSSGGISGANVLTF. For the CDR3, the DNA is TGCGCCAGCAGCTTGTCTAGCGGGGGTATCTCTGGGGCCAACGTCCTGACTTTC.